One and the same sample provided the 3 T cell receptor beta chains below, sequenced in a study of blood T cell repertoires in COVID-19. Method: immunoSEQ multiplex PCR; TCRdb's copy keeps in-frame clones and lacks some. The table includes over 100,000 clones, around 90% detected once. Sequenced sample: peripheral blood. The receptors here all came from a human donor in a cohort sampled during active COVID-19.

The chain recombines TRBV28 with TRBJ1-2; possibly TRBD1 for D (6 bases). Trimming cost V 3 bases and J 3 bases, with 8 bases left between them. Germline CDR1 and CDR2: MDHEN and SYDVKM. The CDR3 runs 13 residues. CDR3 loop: CASSFGQYYGYTF. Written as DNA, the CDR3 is TGTGCCAGCAGTTTCGGACAGTACTATGGCTACACCTTC.

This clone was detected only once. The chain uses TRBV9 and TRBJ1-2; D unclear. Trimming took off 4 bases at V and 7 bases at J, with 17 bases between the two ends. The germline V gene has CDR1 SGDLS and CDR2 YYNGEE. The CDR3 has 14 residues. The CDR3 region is CASSPGWGEGGYTF. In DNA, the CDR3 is TGTGCCAGCAGCCCGGGGTGGGGTGAAGGTGGCTACACCTTC.

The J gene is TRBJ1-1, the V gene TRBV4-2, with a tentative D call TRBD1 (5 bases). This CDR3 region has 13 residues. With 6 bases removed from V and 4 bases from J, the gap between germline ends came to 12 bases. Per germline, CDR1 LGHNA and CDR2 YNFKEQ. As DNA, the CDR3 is TGTGCCAGCAGTCGGAGGGGAATCACTGAAGCTTTCTTT. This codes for CASSRRGITEAFF.